Listed below are T cell receptor beta chains from one sample, sequenced in a study of cytomegalovirus exposure and HLA in healthy donors. Measured with immunoSEQ multiplex PCR; TCRdb has only the in-frame clones, and not every one. Of 180,000 or so clones listed, 77% are singletons. The specimen sequenced was PBMCs. The receptors come from a female donor in good health and CMV-seronegative. The CDR3 runs from the conserved cysteine through the conserved F or W. Fields, in order: V gene, clone size, D gene, J gene, CDR3 DNA, CDR3 protein. D genes are given only for firm matches. The listing skips clone size in some rows; elsewhere it reads once, few, many or a size class.

v_call: TRBV4-3; clone_size: once; d_call: TRBD1; j_call: TRBJ1-5; cdr3_nt: TGCGCCAGCAGCCAAATGGCCTACAGGGGGGGCAATCAGCCCCAGCATTTT; cdr3_aa: CASSQMAYRGGNQPQHF
v_call: TRBV4-3; clone_size: -; d_call: -; j_call: TRBJ2-7; cdr3_nt: TGCGCCAGCAGCCAAGAGTGGCAGTCCTACGAGCAGTACTTC; cdr3_aa: CASSQEWQSYEQYF
v_call: TRBV18; clone_size: few; d_call: TRBD1; j_call: TRBJ1-1; cdr3_nt: TGTGCCAGCTCACAGGGGGCGACGGGGAACACTGAAGCTTTCTTT; cdr3_aa: CASSQGATGNTEAFF
v_call: TRBV4-1; clone_size: few; d_call: -; j_call: TRBJ1-1; cdr3_nt: TGCGCCAGCAGCCAAGATCGGGGCACTGAAGCTTTCTTT; cdr3_aa: CASSQDRGTEAFF
v_call: TRBV10-3; clone_size: few; d_call: TRBD2; j_call: TRBJ2-1; cdr3_nt: TGTGCCATCAGGATGACTAGCGGGGCCCACAATGAGCAGTTCTTC; cdr3_aa: CAIRMTSGAHNEQFF
v_call: TRBV6-6; clone_size: -; d_call: -; j_call: TRBJ1-2; cdr3_nt: TGTGCCAGCAGCCCCGACCCGAGGGGCTACACCTTC; cdr3_aa: CASSPDPRGYTF
v_call: TRBV9; clone_size: once; d_call: -; j_call: TRBJ1-1; cdr3_nt: TGTGCCAGCAGCGTAGACGGGGGTCTGAACACTGAAGCTTTCTTT; cdr3_aa: CASSVDGGLNTEAFF
v_call: TRBV19; clone_size: once; d_call: TRBD1; j_call: TRBJ1-6; cdr3_nt: TGTGCCAGTAGTACCGAGGACAGGGAGAGGTCACCCCTCCACTTT; cdr3_aa: CASSTEDRERSPLHF
v_call: TRBV7-8; clone_size: -; d_call: TRBD2; j_call: TRBJ2-2; cdr3_nt: TGTGCCAGCAGCAGGACTAGTGTCACCGGGGAGCTGTTTTTT; cdr3_aa: CASSRTSVTGELFF
v_call: TRBV25-1; clone_size: -; d_call: TRBD1; j_call: TRBJ1-2; cdr3_nt: TGTGCCAGCAGTGCTGTAGCAGGTACAGGGGGAAACTATGGCTACACCTTC; cdr3_aa: CASSAVAGTGGNYGYTF
v_call: TRBV4-1; clone_size: -; d_call: TRBD2; j_call: TRBJ2-1; cdr3_nt: TGCGCCAGCAGACTAGCGGGAGGACACAATGAGCAGTTCTTC; cdr3_aa: CASRLAGGHNEQFF
v_call: TRBV25-1; clone_size: -; d_call: -; j_call: TRBJ1-4; cdr3_nt: TGTGCCAGCAGTGATGCCAGCGCTAATGAAAAACTGTTTTTT; cdr3_aa: CASSDASANEKLFF
v_call: TRBV5-1; clone_size: -; d_call: TRBD1; j_call: TRBJ1-1; cdr3_nt: TGCGCCAGCAGCCGGGACAGGCAGGGCTTAAACACTGAAGCTTTCTTT; cdr3_aa: CASSRDRQGLNTEAFF
v_call: TRBV9; clone_size: -; d_call: -; j_call: TRBJ1-4; cdr3_nt: TGTGCCAGCAGCGTAGCTGACTTCCAGGGTGAAAAACTGTTTTTT; cdr3_aa: CASSVADFQGEKLFF
v_call: TRBV30; clone_size: -; d_call: -; j_call: TRBJ2-5; cdr3_nt: TGTGCCTGGAGGGGCATCGAGACCCAGTACTTC; cdr3_aa: CAWRGIETQYF
v_call: TRBV6-1; clone_size: -; d_call: -; j_call: TRBJ2-3; cdr3_nt: TGTGCCAGCAGGCGAGGGCCCCCGAAGGAGTATTTT; cdr3_aa: CASRRGPPKEYF
v_call: TRBV2; clone_size: -; d_call: -; j_call: TRBJ1-1; cdr3_nt: TGTGCCAGCAGTGGAGAGGCGAACACTGAAGCTTTCTTT; cdr3_aa: CASSGEANTEAFF
v_call: TRBV13; clone_size: -; d_call: TRBD2; j_call: TRBJ2-7; cdr3_nt: TGTGCCAGCAGCTTAGAGCGGGGTAGGAGCGAGCAGTACTTC; cdr3_aa: CASSLERGRSEQYF
v_call: TRBV11-2; clone_size: -; d_call: TRBD1; j_call: TRBJ2-7; cdr3_nt: TGTGCCAGCAGCTCAGGGACAGGGTTTGCTTACGAGCAGTACTTC; cdr3_aa: CASSSGTGFAYEQYF
v_call: TRBV4-3; clone_size: few; d_call: TRBD1; j_call: TRBJ2-4; cdr3_nt: TGCGCCAGCAGCCAAGATTTTGTACAGGGGGGCAACATTCAGTACTTC; cdr3_aa: CASSQDFVQGGNIQYF
v_call: TRBV4-1; clone_size: -; d_call: -; j_call: TRBJ1-1; cdr3_nt: TGCGCCAGCAGCCAAGTTGGAGACTATAACACTGAAGCTTTCTTT; cdr3_aa: CASSQVGDYNTEAFF
v_call: TRBV10-3; clone_size: -; d_call: TRBD1; j_call: TRBJ2-1; cdr3_nt: TGTGCCATCAGTGCTCCGGACAGGAGGTCTAATGAGCAGTTCTTC; cdr3_aa: CAISAPDRRSNEQFF
v_call: TRBV6-1; clone_size: once; d_call: TRBD1; j_call: TRBJ1-5; cdr3_nt: TGTGCCAGCAGTGAGCAGGGACAGGACAATCAGCCCCAGCATTTT; cdr3_aa: CASSEQGQDNQPQHF
v_call: TRBV5-1; clone_size: -; d_call: -; j_call: TRBJ1-4; cdr3_nt: TGCGCCAGCAGCTTGGATTCTCGTCGTAATGAAAAACTGTTTTTT; cdr3_aa: CASSLDSRRNEKLFF
v_call: TRBV28; clone_size: once; d_call: -; j_call: TRBJ1-1; cdr3_nt: TGTGCCAGCACGCCCCTGACAGCCACTGGGGGGACTGAAGCTTTCTTT; cdr3_aa: CASTPLTATGGTEAFF
v_call: TRBV19; clone_size: -; d_call: -; j_call: TRBJ2-7; cdr3_nt: TGTGCCAGTAGTATGGCGGACGGGACCTACGAGCAGTACTTC; cdr3_aa: CASSMADGTYEQYF
v_call: TRBV7-2; clone_size: -; d_call: TRBD1; j_call: TRBJ1-2; cdr3_nt: TGTGCCAGCAGCTACCGACAGGGGGCCTATGGCTACACCTTC; cdr3_aa: CASSYRQGAYGYTF
v_call: TRBV19; clone_size: -; d_call: -; j_call: TRBJ2-6; cdr3_nt: TGTGCCAGTAGCCTGCGGGCGGACTCTGGGGCCAACGTCCTGACTTTC; cdr3_aa: CASSLRADSGANVLTF
v_call: TRBV19; clone_size: -; d_call: TRBD2; j_call: TRBJ2-5; cdr3_nt: TGTGCCAGTAGTACCCCTAGCGGGGGGGGCCTAGAGACCCAGTACTTC; cdr3_aa: CASSTPSGGGLETQYF
v_call: TRBV7-6; clone_size: -; d_call: TRBD1; j_call: TRBJ1-3; cdr3_nt: TGTGCCAGCAGCCTACAGGGGGCGCGGGACACCATATATTTT; cdr3_aa: CASSLQGARDTIYF
v_call: TRBV7-2; clone_size: -; d_call: -; j_call: TRBJ2-7; cdr3_nt: TGTGCCAGCAGCTTAGCGCTCCAGGGCGTGAACGAGCAGTACTTC; cdr3_aa: CASSLALQGVNEQYF
v_call: TRBV2; clone_size: few; d_call: -; j_call: TRBJ2-1; cdr3_nt: TGTGCCAGCAGTCGTGAGGCCTACAATGAGCAGTTCTTC; cdr3_aa: CASSREAYNEQFF
v_call: TRBV6-5; clone_size: -; d_call: TRBD1; j_call: TRBJ2-7; cdr3_nt: TGTGCCAGCAGTTACTCCCTCGACAGGGTGGGGGTCGAGCAGTACTTC; cdr3_aa: CASSYSLDRVGVEQYF
v_call: TRBV9; clone_size: -; d_call: TRBD2; j_call: TRBJ2-2; cdr3_nt: TGTGCCAGCAGCGCGACTAGCGGGGGGCCGACGAACACCGGGGAGCTGTTTTTT; cdr3_aa: CASSATSGGPTNTGELFF
v_call: TRBV9; clone_size: -; d_call: -; j_call: TRBJ1-2; cdr3_nt: TGTGCCAGCAGCGCAGGACAGCTCGGAAGCTACACCTTC; cdr3_aa: CASSAGQLGSYTF
v_call: TRBV28; clone_size: -; d_call: -; j_call: TRBJ1-6; cdr3_nt: TGTGCCAGCAGTGGAGCTTATAATTCACCCCTCCACTTT; cdr3_aa: CASSGAYNSPLHF
v_call: TRBV6-5; clone_size: -; d_call: -; j_call: TRBJ1-2; cdr3_nt: TGTGCCAGCAGTACCCGAAGCGGTAATGGCTACACCTTC; cdr3_aa: CASSTRSGNGYTF
v_call: TRBV19; clone_size: -; d_call: -; j_call: TRBJ2-7; cdr3_nt: TGTGCCAGTAGTACGGGGGTAGGCGAGCAGTACTTC; cdr3_aa: CASSTGVGEQYF
v_call: TRBV7-2; clone_size: -; d_call: -; j_call: TRBJ2-2; cdr3_nt: TGTGCCAGCAGCACCGGGACTCAGAACACCGGGGAGCTATTTTTT; cdr3_aa: CASSTGTQNTGELFF
v_call: TRBV6-1; clone_size: -; d_call: -; j_call: TRBJ2-1; cdr3_nt: TGTGCCAGCAGTGAAGCGCGGGCATCTGAGCAGTTCTTC; cdr3_aa: CASSEARASEQFF
v_call: TRBV5-1; clone_size: few; d_call: TRBD2; j_call: TRBJ2-7; cdr3_nt: TGCGCCAGCAGCGGTCTAGGACTAGCGGGAGATTTCGGCTACGAGCAGTACTTC; cdr3_aa: CASSGLGLAGDFGYEQYF
v_call: TRBV28; clone_size: -; d_call: TRBD2; j_call: TRBJ2-3; cdr3_nt: TGTGCCAGCAGTCTGCATAGCGGGACGGATACGCAGTATTTT; cdr3_aa: CASSLHSGTDTQYF
v_call: TRBV5-6; clone_size: few; d_call: -; j_call: TRBJ1-1; cdr3_nt: TGTGCCAGCAGCTCAGGGAATTTGAACACTGAAGCTTTCTTT; cdr3_aa: CASSSGNLNTEAFF
v_call: TRBV5-1; clone_size: -; d_call: TRBD1; j_call: TRBJ2-7; cdr3_nt: TGCGCCAGCAGCTTGCCGGGACAGGGGACCTACGAGCAGTACTTC; cdr3_aa: CASSLPGQGTYEQYF
v_call: TRBV5-1; clone_size: -; d_call: -; j_call: TRBJ2-7; cdr3_nt: TGCGCCAGCAGCTTGGGACAAGCACACGCAAACGAGCAGTACTTC; cdr3_aa: CASSLGQAHANEQYF
v_call: TRBV28; clone_size: -; d_call: -; j_call: TRBJ1-1; cdr3_nt: TGTGCCAGCAGTAACCAGGGTGCGTCGACTGAAGCTTTCTTT; cdr3_aa: CASSNQGASTEAFF
v_call: TRBV7-9; clone_size: -; d_call: -; j_call: TRBJ2-7; cdr3_nt: TGTGCCAGCAGTCAGGACTATTACGAGCAGTACTTC; cdr3_aa: CASSQDYYEQYF
v_call: TRBV5-5; clone_size: -; d_call: TRBD1; j_call: TRBJ1-4; cdr3_nt: TGTGCCAGCAGCGCCGGGACAGGGTCAACTAATGAAAAACTGTTTTTT; cdr3_aa: CASSAGTGSTNEKLFF
v_call: TRBV5-1; clone_size: -; d_call: -; j_call: TRBJ2-1; cdr3_nt: TGCGCCAGCAGCTTGGGGGGGCGTAGGAATGAGCAGTTCTTC; cdr3_aa: CASSLGGRRNEQFF
v_call: TRBV5-6; clone_size: few; d_call: -; j_call: TRBJ1-1; cdr3_nt: TGTGCCAGCAGCTTTCCGGGAACTGAAGCTTTCTTT; cdr3_aa: CASSFPGTEAFF